This TCR beta chain was captured in a study of blood T cells in healthy people across ages. The study, taken as a whole, reports: Age brought a roughly linear fall in TCR beta diversity measured per million T cells.

Concerning this clonotype itself: Its antigen is as yet unknown.

Using a J-beta primer mix together with a sample-barcoded 5' primer, a second PCR was run for 7 to 11 cycles. One entry per CDR3 protein, called by TCRdb with MiXCR from the 5' RACE reads. This repertoire shows 800,000 to 900,000 distinct CDR3 sequences, around 68% found once; its top ten account for about a quarter. Germline values: CDR1 SGHTA, CDR2 FQGNSA. The CDR3 has 18 residues. V was clipped by 4 bases and J by 1 base, with 21 bases between them. Peripheral blood was drawn, approximately 9.4 milliliters per donor. PBMCs numbering at least 6.5 million were isolated per sample. The J gene is TRBJ2-3, the V gene TRBV7-2; perhaps TRBD1 as D (6 bases). Source material: blood. The TCR was taken from a young man in good health. CDR3 sequence: CASSSIGAWGPGTDTQYF. As DNA, the CDR3 is TGTGCCAGCAGCTCAATCGGGGCCTGGGGGCCGGGCACAGATACGCAGTATTTT.